This T cell receptor beta chain comes out of a study of blood T cell repertoires in COVID-19. Study-level background: Samples of COVID-19 (acute and convalescent) were obtained from the United States, Italy and Spain. PBMCs, B-cell-depleted T cells, or T cells were the source of the cDNA or gDNA that made up the material.

The CDR3 totals 13 residues. Germline V CDR1 and CDR2: SSHAT, FNYEAQ (reference sequence). Remarks on this clone: The junction departs from the called germline gene at one end, perhaps through a read error.

Patients in Seattle were enrolled during active infection, then followed longitudinally. Source study methods: Reference gene primer amplification gave estimated nucleated cell counts. TCRdb's table, derived via immunoSEQ multiplex PCR, lists solely in-frame clones and lacks some. V and J calls and clone size follow that table, whereas D and trimming were derived from the DNA. In the table there are around 130,000 clones, approximately 90% of which are singletons. The V and J genes are TRBV7-7 and TRBJ2-1; D might be TRBD2 (6 bases). This sequence originates from a human donor with COVID-19, enrolled during active disease. The donor label of this sample is uncertain. Sequenced: peripheral blood. The CDR3 reads CASSLSGDNEQFF. CDR3 in DNA: TGTGCTAGCAGCTTATCGGGGGACAATGAGCAGTTCTTC.